The 10 T cell receptor beta chains presented below share a single source sample, sequenced in a study of cytomegalovirus exposure and HLA in healthy donors. 60 Vbeta and 13 Jbeta primers were used in PCR. Some clones are missing from TCRdb's copy, which holds only in-frame ones; the method was immunoSEQ multiplex PCR. The table has about 130,000 clones, around four fifths seen once; the top ten hold approximately 1.2%. Input material: PBMCs. All receptors come from a boy aged 10-17 years in good health and CMV-seronegative.

Points on this clone: The junction differs from germline at one of its ends, possibly a read error. At the DNA level, this CDR3 is encoded by other sequences in the same sample as well. This chain joins TRBV27 and TRBJ2-1, with 7 bases identical to TRBD2. The germline V gene encodes CDR1 MNHEY and CDR2 SMNVEV (reference sequence). The CDR3 is 15 amino acids. This CDR3 is CASSLSGEGFNEQFF. DNA for the CDR3: TGTGCCAGTAGTTTATCGGGGGAGGGCTTCAATGAGCAGTTCTTC.

The rearrangement uses TRBV5-1 and TRBJ2-5; 9 bases are shared with TRBD2. Germline CDR1 is SGHRS and CDR2 is YFSETQ. V was pared by 1 base and J by 3 bases, with 7 bases of the junction left unmatched. This CDR3 has 16 amino acids. CDR3 loop: CASSLKGLAGKETQYF. CDR3 coding DNA: TGCGCCAGCAGCTTGAAGGGGCTAGCGGGAAAAGAGACCCAGTACTTC. Looking up the rest from reference TRBV5-1 and TRBJ2-5 gives the full variable domain: KAGVTQTPRYLIKTRGQQVTLSCSPISGHRSVSWYQQTPGQGLQFLFEYFSETQRNKGNFPGRFSGRQFSNSRSEMNVSTLELGDSALYLCASSLKGLAGKETQYFGPGTRLLVL.

The chain has TRBV4-3 and TRBJ2-1; weak D call: TRBD2 (6 bases). Trimming stripped 2 bases from V and 10 bases from J, with 12 bases between. Per germline, CDR1 LGHNA and CDR2 YSLEER. CDR3 length: 13 residues. CDR3 coding DNA: TGCGCCAGCAGCCAAATTCGGGGGTCGGAGCAGTTCTTC. Translating gives CASSQIRGSEQFF.

The chain is built from TRBV29-1 and TRBJ2-7; 8 bases are a match to TRBD2. The CDR3 totals 16 residues. CDR1 is SQVTM, CDR2 ANQGSEA, per germline. J gave up 2 bases and V 8 bases, and 17 bases lay outside the gene matches. CDR3 nucleotide sequence: TGCAGCTCCCAGCCAGCGGGAGCAAATAGACCCTACGAGCAGTACTTC. Its protein product is CSSQPAGANRPYEQYF.

V and J are TRBV30 and TRBJ2-7; TRBD1 matches at 7 bases. Germline values: CDR1 GTSNPN, CDR2 SVGIG (reference sequence). The CDR3 extends over 12 amino acids. The CDR3 sequence: CVRRDRSYEQYF. CDR3 DNA sequence: TGTGTCCGTCGGGACAGATCCTACGAGCAGTACTTC.

The count of this clone is one. This chain links TRBV11-3 with TRBJ2-7; 11 bases agree with TRBD1. Germline CDR1 SGHNT, CDR2 YENEEA. V lost 6 bases and J lost 5; bases outside the gene matches: 12. The length of the CDR3 is 16 residues. Here the CDR3 DNA reads TGTGCCAGCAGTTCGAGGGGGACAGGGGGTTCGGACGAGCAGTACTTC. Protein product: CASSSRGTGGSDEQYF. Full variable domain (rest looked up from reference TRBV11-3 and TRBJ2-7): EAGVVQSPRYKIIEKKQPVAFWCNPISGHNTLYWYLQNLGQGPELLIRYENEEAVDDSQLPKDRFSAERLKGVDSTLKIQPAELGDSAVYLCASSSRGTGGSDEQYFGPGTRLTVT.

This clone is a singleton in its sample. This chain uses TRBV4-2 with TRBJ2-1; tentative D call: TRBD2 (5 bases). This CDR3 region has 15 residues. V was clipped by 0 bases and J by 7 bases, with 13 bases between them. In germline, CDR1 is LGHNA, CDR2 YNFKEQ. The CDR3 sequence is CASSQDGPAVNEQFF. Written as DNA, the CDR3 is TGTGCCAGCAGCCAAGATGGGCCAGCGGTGAATGAGCAGTTCTTC.

The chain carries TRBV4-1 and TRBJ1-4; D remains unclear. V shed 4 bases and J shed 0 bases, with 12 bases lying between them. This CDR3 region has 16 residues. Germline V lookup: CDR1 MGHRA, CDR2 YSYEKL. CDR3 nucleotide sequence: TGCGCCAGCAGCCGGGATCACGGGGCAACTAATGAAAAACTGTTTTTT. It specifies CASSRDHGATNEKLFF.

CDR3 protein: CASSLQGQGIYEQYF. CDR3 nucleotides: TGCGCCAGCAGCTTGCAGGGACAGGGAATCTACGAGCAGTACTTC. The V call is TRBV5-1, the J call TRBJ2-7; TRBD1 matches at 9 bases. This CDR3 is 15 amino acids long. The V gene's germline CDR1 is SGHRS and CDR2 YFSETQ. With 1 base clipped from V and 3 bases from J, the junction kept 5 bases outside the gene matches. The whole variable domain, remainder taken from reference TRBV5-1 and TRBJ2-7, is KAGVTQTPRYLIKTRGQQVTLSCSPISGHRSVSWYQQTPGQGLQFLFEYFSETQRNKGNFPGRFSGRQFSNSRSEMNVSTLELGDSALYLCASSLQGQGIYEQYFGPGTRLTVT.

The J gene is TRBJ2-3, the V gene TRBV6-4; 14 positions agree with TRBD2. CDR1 MRHNA and CDR2 SNTAGT come from the germline V gene. The CDR3 covers 18 residues. Trimming took 8 bases from V and 8 from J; bases not matched to a gene: 18. CDR3 region: CASDTPGLAGVVPGTQYF. CDR3 sequence (DNA): TGTGCCAGCGATACTCCGGGACTAGCGGGAGTTGTACCGGGTACGCAGTATTTT.